Each of the 17 T cell receptor beta chains below was sequenced from the same sample in a study of T-cell memory formation after mild COVID-19. TCRdb reprocessed the 5' RACE reads via MiXCR and lists one record per CDR3 protein. The table lists approximately 480,000 distinct CDR3 sequences, 18% of them singletons. The sample consisted of PBMCs or a T cell subset sorted from them (not recorded which). These receptors originate from an adult woman who had mild COVID-19 (a few samples of this study predate the infection). Cell type and time point are not known.

This clonotype showed up just a few times. The chain has TRBV2 and TRBJ2-5; 8 nucleotides line up with TRBD1. After removal of 3 bases from V and 4 bases from J, the junction contained 7 bases not matched to a gene. This CDR3 has 15 residues. Germline CDR1 reads SNHLY; CDR2 reads FYNNEI. The CDR3 loop is CASSEQGAFGETQYF. DNA of the CDR3: TGTGCCAGCAGTGAGCAGGGGGCCTTCGGAGAGACCCAGTACTTC. The full variable domain, its missing parts supplied by reference TRBV2 and TRBJ2-5, is EPEVTQTPSHQVTQMGQEVILRCVPISNHLYFYWYRQILGQKVEFLVSFYNNEISEKSEIFDDQFSVERPDGSNFTLKIRSTKLEDSAMYFCASSEQGAFGETQYFGPGTRLLVL.

The genes are TRBV7-9 and TRBJ2-2; D may match TRBD1 or TRBD2 (7 bases each). Per germline, CDR1 SEHNR and CDR2 FQNEAQ (reference sequence). Trimming took off 5 bases at V and 9 bases at J, with 25 bases between the two ends. This CDR3 has 17 amino acids. The CDR3 loop is CASSPQLGRGLPWELFF. DNA for the CDR3: TGTGCCAGCAGCCCCCAGTTAGGGAGGGGGCTTCCCTGGGAGCTGTTTTTT.

This clonotype was seen a handful of times. This sequence joins TRBV7-9 and TRBJ1-1, with D uncertain. V lost 5 bases and J 1 base, leaving 20 bases between the germline ends. CDR1 is SEHNR and CDR2 is FQNEAQ in the germline V gene (reference sequence). The length of the CDR3 is 17 residues. The CDR3 region has the DNA TGTGCCAGCAGCCCGCCCCTGGACGCATCGGGGAACACTGAAGCTTTCTTT. Protein: CASSPPLDASGNTEAFF.

This clonotype turned up a few times. V usage is TRBV5-1 and J usage is TRBJ2-7, with 7 bases that match TRBD1. Germline V lookup: CDR1 SGHRS, CDR2 YFSETQ. The CDR3 is made up of 16 amino acids. Trimming at V came to 2 bases and at J to 5 bases, leaving 13 bases not matched to a gene. The CDR3 bases are TGCGCCAGCAGCTTTACAGGGGTCGCCAGGGGAAACGAGCAGTACTTC. Encoded protein: CASSFTGVARGNEQYF.

The chain uses TRBV24-1 and TRBJ2-2, with D hard to call. The CDR3 runs to 14 residues. Trimming removed 7 bases from V and 4 bases from J, with 12 bases in between. Germline CDR1 reads KGHDR; CDR2 reads SFDVKD. The CDR3 nucleotides read TGTGCCACCAGATCTACAACGGCCACCGGGGAGCTGTTTTTT. Translated: CATRSTTATGELFF.

The V call is TRBV6-1, the J call TRBJ2-6; 7 nucleotides agree with TRBD1. Germline CDR1 is MNHNS and CDR2 is SASEGT. This CDR3 has 15 residues. V gave up 8 bases and J gave up 0 bases; unmatched junction bases: 4. CDR3 bases: TGTGCCAGCCGACAGGGTGGCTCTGGGGCCAACGTCCTGACTTTC. Translated, it gives CASRQGGSGANVLTF.

This clonotype was detected once. This chain links TRBV11-3 with TRBJ2-5; 7 nucleotides align to TRBD2. The CDR3 sequence is 15 residues long. The germline V gene has CDR1 SGHNT and CDR2 YENEEA. Trimming removed 2 bases from V and 4 bases from J; junction bases left unmatched: 7. The CDR3 loop reads CASSLREAGRETQYF. The CDR3 nucleotides are TGTGCCAGCAGCTTAAGAGAAGCGGGAAGAGAGACCCAGTACTTC. Using reference TRBV11-3 and TRBJ2-5 for the parts outside the CDR3, the full variable domain is EAGVVQSPRYKIIEKKQPVAFWCNPISGHNTLYWYLQNLGQGPELLIRYENEEAVDDSQLPKDRFSAERLKGVDSTLKIQPAELGDSAVYLCASSLREAGRETQYFGPGTRLLVL.

This clonotype was found a few times. The V and J genes are TRBV19 and TRBJ1-5, with TRBD1 matching over 7 bases. V lost 5 bases and J lost 0; bases outside the gene matches: 4. The length of the CDR3 is 15 residues. Germline CDR1 reads LNHDA; CDR2 reads SQIVND (reference sequence). CDR3 bases: TGTGCCAGTAGTTGGGACAGTTATAGCAATCAGCCCCAGCATTTT. It specifies CASSWDSYSNQPQHF.

This clonotype appeared many times. This chain connects TRBV10-3 to TRBJ1-1; D possibly corresponds to TRBD1 (5 bases). There are 14 residues in the CDR3. V was cut by 6 bases and J by 1 base, with 12 bases left in between. Germline V CDR1 and CDR2: ENHRY, SYGVKD. The CDR3 DNA sequence: TGTGCCATCAGGGGGCCGGGCCGGAACACTGAAGCTTTCTTT. This gives the protein CAIRGPGRNTEAFF.

This clonotype came up a few times. This chain links TRBV9 with TRBJ2-7; 7 bases line up with TRBD1. This CDR3 is 16 amino acids long. Germline CDR1 is SGDLS and CDR2 is YYNGEE. Trimming at V came to 4 bases and at J to 1 base, leaving 11 bases not matched to a gene. Written as DNA, the CDR3 is TGTGCCAGCAGCCTCATCAGGGGACAGCCTTCCTACGAGCAGTACTTC. Translated, it gives CASSLIRGQPSYEQYF.

V and J are TRBV4-3 and TRBJ2-5; 9 bases agree with TRBD2. Germline loops: CDR1 LGHNA, CDR2 YSLEER. V dropped 1 base and J dropped 5; count of bases not matched to a gene: 8. The CDR3 sequence is 16 residues long. The CDR3 reads CASSQAPGLAWETQYF. DNA for the CDR3: TGCGCCAGCAGCCAAGCGCCAGGACTAGCGTGGGAGACCCAGTACTTC.

This clonotype has more than one count but fewer than ten. The chain combines TRBV12-3 or TRBV12-4 with TRBJ1-2, with TRBD1 as a possible D gene (5 bases). Deletions cut 2 bases from V and 2 bases from J, with 12 bases between. This CDR3 comprises 15 residues. CDR3 loop: CASSLRSGLNYGYTF. The DNA for the CDR3 is TGTGCCAGCAGTTTACGGTCGGGGCTAAACTATGGCTACACCTTC.

This clonotype was observed at least ten times. At one boundary the junction diverges from the germline segment, which might be a read error. The chain employs TRBV7-7 and TRBJ2-5; D perhaps matches TRBD1 (6 bases). The CDR3 is 14 amino acids. CDR1 is SSHAT and CDR2 is FNYEAQ in the germline V gene (reference sequence). In DNA, the CDR3 is TGTGCTAGCAGCTTAGGGGGTCCCCAAGAGACCCAGTACTTC. This encodes CASSLGGPQETQYF.

This clonotype has a handful of counts. DNA for the CDR3: TGTGCCACCAGAGACACCGGGACAAGGAACACTGAAGCTTTCTTT. Translating gives CATRDTGTRNTEAFF. The J gene is TRBJ1-1, the V gene TRBV24-1; perhaps TRBD1 as D (6 bases). The length of the CDR3 is 15 residues. Germline values: CDR1 KGHDR, CDR2 SFDVKD. Trimming pared 7 bases from V and 1 base from J, leaving 15 bases between.

At least ten counts were recorded for this clonotype. This chain links TRBV11-3 with TRBJ1-1, with a weak D call TRBD1 (5 bases). Looked up from germline, CDR1 is SGHNT and CDR2 is YENEEA. Trimming shortened V by 5 bases and J by 5 bases, and 12 bases separated the two germline ends. This CDR3 comprises 13 residues. CDR3 in amino acids: CASSLDRGTEAFF. The CDR3 coding sequence is TGTGCCAGCAGCCTCGACAGAGGAACTGAAGCTTTCTTT.

The chain is built from TRBV4-1 and TRBJ2-7, with a possible D match to TRBD2 (6 bases). Germline V gene sequence: CDR1 MGHRA, CDR2 YSYEKL. This CDR3 region has 15 residues. With 0 bases removed from V and 7 bases from J, the gap between germline ends came to 16 bases. The CDR3 nucleotides are TGCGCCAGCAGCCAAGAGTATGGGGGGTCGAGAGAGCAGTACTTC. Translated: CASSQEYGGSREQYF.

The table lists this clonotype with a few counts. This chain uses TRBV15 with TRBJ2-1; D may correspond to TRBD1 or TRBD2 (5 bases each). Trimming cost V 5 bases and J 3 bases, with 20 bases left between them. This CDR3 is 17 amino acids long. CDR1 is LNHNV and CDR2 is YYDKDF in the germline V gene (reference sequence). CDR3 region: CATSGRTGPKNYNEQFF. In nucleotides, the CDR3 is TGTGCCACCAGCGGGAGAACGGGGCCGAAAAACTACAATGAGCAGTTCTTC.